The 32 T cell receptor beta chains given below trace back to one sample, sequenced in a study of blood T cells in healthy people across ages. A second roughly 6 to 11 cycle PCR used barcoded and J-beta primers. TCRdb reprocessed the 5' RACE reads via MiXCR and lists one record per CDR3 protein. The sample has hundreds of thousands of distinct CDR3 sequences; approximately 49% are singletons. What was sequenced was blood. Receptor source: a woman in her sixties in good health.

This clonotype was recorded at least ten times. The chain joins TRBV4-2 to TRBJ1-4, with D hard to call. V lost 1 base, J lost 6 bases, and 18 bases lay in between. The CDR3 runs 17 residues. CDR1 LGHNA and CDR2 YNFKEQ come from the germline V gene. In DNA, the CDR3 is TGTGCCAGCAGCCAAGGGGCCCGGAGCCGGGCGGATGAAAAACTGTTTTTT. It codes for CASSQGARSRADEKLFF.

The rearrangement uses TRBV4-3 and TRBJ2-2, with D perhaps TRBD1 (6 bases). The CDR3 has 16 amino acids. V was trimmed by 1 base and J by 4 bases, leaving 13 bases between them. Germline V gives CDR1 LGHNA, CDR2 YSLEER. The CDR3 DNA reads TGCGCCAGCAGCCAAGGAGTAGGGGGTAGCACCGGGGAGCTGTTTTTT. Protein product: CASSQGVGGSTGELFF.

The rearrangement joins TRBV20-1 to TRBJ1-5; possible D gene TRBD1, 6 bases. Germline values: CDR1 DFQATT, CDR2 SNEGSKA (reference sequence). V lost 1 base, J lost 2 bases, and 12 bases lay in between. This CDR3 is 15 amino acids long. The CDR3 region is CSARGGGGGNQPQHF. The CDR3, as DNA: TGCAGTGCTAGAGGGGGGGGCGGTGGCAATCAGCCCCAGCATTTT.

This clonotype was observed once. This sequence joins TRBV27 and TRBJ1-1; TRBD1 matches at 8 bases. This CDR3 has 18 residues. The V and J ends lost 4 bases and 5 bases, in that order; junction bases with no gene match: 18. Germline CDR1 reads MNHEY; CDR2 reads SMNVEV (reference sequence). The DNA of the CDR3 is TGTGCCAGCAGTTCATTGCTTAGGAGATCTACAGGGGGAACTGAAGCTTTCTTT. It yields the protein CASSSLLRRSTGGTEAFF.

This clonotype has a single count. The chain carries TRBV20-1 and TRBJ2-1; D remains unclear. The CDR3 contains 13 residues. The V gene's germline CDR1 is DFQATT and CDR2 SNEGSKA (reference sequence). Trimming shortened V by 3 bases and J by 5 bases, and 11 bases separated the two germline ends. CDR3 DNA sequence: TGCAGTGCTAGGGCTCTCCCCCACAATGAGCAGTTCTTC. It translates to CSARALPHNEQFF.

This clonotype was counted a single time. The chain recombines TRBV24-1 with TRBJ2-4; unclear D gene. The DNA end is more similar to TRBJ2-7, so the J call may be wrong. Germline lookup yields CDR1 KGHDR and CDR2 SFDVKD. The CDR3 has 13 amino acids. CDR3 in amino acids: CATSDPHTYEQYF. CDR3 coding DNA: TGTGCCACCAGTGATCCACATACCTACGAGCAGTACTTC.

J is TRBJ2-5 and V is TRBV2; D is unresolved. Judging by the DNA end, TRBJ2-7 fits better; the J call may be wrong. Germline V gene data show CDR1 as SNHLY and CDR2 as FYNNEI. The CDR3 is 13 amino acids. CDR3 sequence reads: CASSEAFKSEQYF. CDR3 sequence (DNA): TGTGCCAGCAGTGAAGCATTCAAAAGCGAGCAGTACTTC.

The chain employs TRBV30 and TRBJ2-7, with D uncertain. The tail of the sequence fits TRBJ2-5 better, so the J call may be wrong. The CDR3 loop spans 14 amino acids. Germline lookup yields CDR1 GTSNPN and CDR2 SVGIG (reference sequence). The CDR3, as DNA: TGTGCCTGGAGTGTAAGTCAGTACCAAGAGACCCAGTACTTC. This translates into CAWSVSQYQETQYF.

The chain combines TRBV28 with TRBJ1-6, with D unresolved. Germline lookup yields CDR1 MDHEN and CDR2 SYDVKM. This CDR3 has 15 amino acids. V shed 6 bases and J shed 7 bases, with 16 bases lying between them. CDR3 residues: CASSPEDGLNSPLHF. In DNA form, the CDR3 reads TGTGCCAGCAGCCCCGAGGACGGATTAAATTCACCCCTCCACTTT.

This clonotype was observed at least ten times. The V call is TRBV14, the J call TRBJ1-3, with D unclear. V lost 2 bases, J lost 3 bases, and 8 bases lay in between. Germline V gene lookup returns CDR1 SGHDN and CDR2 FVKESK. There are 14 residues in the CDR3. The CDR3 here is CASSQWQDGNTIYF. The CDR3 nucleotides read TGTGCCAGCAGCCAATGGCAGGATGGAAACACCATATATTTT.

The J gene is TRBJ1-2, the V gene TRBV9, with D possibly matching TRBD1 (5 bases). V lost 3 bases and J 1 base, leaving 16 bases between the germline ends. The CDR3 covers 16 residues. Germline lookup yields CDR1 SGDLS and CDR2 YYNGEE. The DNA for the CDR3 is TGTGCCAGCAGCGCGGAGCCGGGACGGAGTAACTATGGCTACACCTTC. Translating gives CASSAEPGRSNYGYTF. Variable domain in full (rest from reference TRBV9 and TRBJ1-2): DSGVTQTPKHLITATGQRVTLRCSPRSGDLSVYWYQQSLDQGLQFLIQYYNGEERAKGNILERFSAQQFPDLHSELNLSSLELGDSALYFCASSAEPGRSNYGYTFGSGTRLTVV.

In its sample, this clonotype was seen once. J is TRBJ1-2 and V is TRBV20-1; 8 bases map to TRBD1. The CDR3 covers 13 residues. With 1 base clipped from V and 6 bases from J, the junction kept 4 bases outside the gene matches. Germline values: CDR1 DFQATT, CDR2 SNEGSKA (reference sequence). CDR3 DNA: TGCAGTGCTAGAGCGGACAGGGAGCATGGCTACACCTTC. Translating it yields CSARADREHGYTF.

The chain combines TRBV12-3 or TRBV12-4 with TRBJ2-7, with TRBD1 identical over 8 bases. Trimming removed 7 bases from V and 4 bases from J; junction bases left unmatched: 9. The CDR3 contains 14 residues. The CDR3 region is CASILDRGWYEQYF. The CDR3 region has the DNA TGTGCCAGCATCCTAGACAGGGGTTGGTACGAGCAGTACTTC.

The chain employs TRBV5-1 and TRBJ2-1; 13 bases line up with TRBD2. J was trimmed by 10 bases and V by 4 bases; bases with no gene match: 5. The CDR3 length is 14 residues. CDR1 SGHRS and CDR2 YFSETQ come from the germline V gene. CDR3 loop: CASSGTSGTGEQFF. The DNA for the CDR3 is TGCGCCAGCAGCGGGACTAGCGGGACTGGCGAGCAGTTCTTC.

This chain connects TRBV7-3 to TRBJ2-1, with unresolved D. The end of the DNA aligns better with TRBJ2-7, so the J call may be wrong. CDR1 is SGHTA and CDR2 is FQGTGA in the germline V gene. The CDR3 runs 16 residues. The CDR3 here is CASNSPGSVTYNEQYF. As DNA, the CDR3 is TGTGCCAGCAACTCCCCCGGTAGTGTTACCTACAATGAGCAGTACTTC.

In its sample, this clonotype was seen a few times. V and J are TRBV6-5 and TRBJ1-1; D is uncertain. Trimming removed 7 bases from V and 1 base from J, with 10 bases in between. Germline CDR1 is MNHEY and CDR2 is SVGAGI. CDR3 size: 13 residues. CDR3 amino acids: CASTPRGNTEAFF. CDR3 DNA sequence: TGTGCCAGCACCCCAAGAGGGAACACTGAAGCTTTCTTT.

This clonotype has a handful of counts. The chain employs TRBV28 and TRBJ1-5; TRBD1 is a possible D gene (5 bases). The CDR3 is 15 residues long. Germline CDR1 is MDHEN and CDR2 is SYDVKM. Trimming pared 3 bases from V and 6 bases from J, leaving 15 bases between. The CDR3 loop is CASSFPDSFGQPQHF. CDR3 sequence (DNA): TGTGCCAGCAGTTTCCCCGACAGTTTCGGTCAGCCCCAGCATTTT.

This clonotype was counted between two and nine times. The V and J genes are TRBV2 and TRBJ2-1; D gene unclear. V lost 7 bases, J lost 0 bases, and 10 bases lay in between. The CDR3 is 14 residues long. CDR1 SNHLY and CDR2 FYNNEI come from the germline V gene. CDR3 nucleotides: TGTGCCAGCATGGTGCAGCTCTCCTACAATGAGCAGTTCTTC. The encoded protein is CASMVQLSYNEQFF.

A word on this clonotype: One end of the junction fails to match germline, which may point to a read error. The CDR3 loop is CASSQEAQRVSTDMQYF. As DNA, the CDR3 is TGCGCCAGCAGCCAAGAGGCCCAGCGAGTTAGCACAGATATGCAGTATTTT. The chain has TRBV4-1 and TRBJ2-3; no clear D gene. The CDR3 is 17 amino acids. Germline-derived CDR1 and CDR2 are MGHRA and YSYEKL.

The chain couples TRBV7-3 to TRBJ2-1; the D gene could be TRBD1 or TRBD2 (5 bases each). CDR3 size: 16 residues. The germline V gene has CDR1 SGHTA and CDR2 FQGTGA. Trimming left V 3 bases short and J 4 bases short, with 16 bases between. CDR3 in DNA: TGTGCCAGCAGCTTCGATCGGGACCATTCGTACAATGAGCAGTTCTTC. This gives the protein CASSFDRDHSYNEQFF. Based on the CDR3 plus reference TRBV7-3 and TRBJ2-1, the full variable domain is GAGVSQTPSNKVTEKGKYVELRCDPISGHTALYWYRQSLGQGPEFLIYFQGTGAADDSGLPNDRFFAVRPEGSVSTLKIQRTERGDSAVYLCASSFDRDHSYNEQFFGPGTRLTVL.

CDR3 region: CASSGSGWGYEQYF. The CDR3 nucleotides read TGTGCCAGCAGTGGTAGCGGGTGGGGCTACGAGCAGTACTTC. This sequence joins TRBV2 and TRBJ2-7; TRBD2 agrees at 7 bases. Germline V gene sequence: CDR1 SNHLY, CDR2 FYNNEI. The CDR3 has 14 residues. Trimming took 4 bases from V and 3 from J; bases not matched to a gene: 6. Full variable domain (rest looked up from reference TRBV2 and TRBJ2-7): EPEVTQTPSHQVTQMGQEVILRCVPISNHLYFYWYRQILGQKVEFLVSFYNNEISEKSEIFDDQFSVERPDGSNFTLKIRSTKLEDSAMYFCASSGSGWGYEQYFGPGTRLTVT.

This clonotype has at least ten counts. The CDR3, as DNA: TGTGCCAGCAGCCAAGGATGGGACAGTCATGGCTACACCTTC. Translated, it gives CASSQGWDSHGYTF. V usage is TRBV4-2 and J usage is TRBJ1-2, with 7 bases lining up with TRBD1. In germline, CDR1 is LGHNA, CDR2 YNFKEQ. The length of the CDR3 is 14 residues. J lost 6 bases, V lost 1 base, and 5 bases had no gene match.

This clonotype appeared a few times. The chain has TRBV12-3 or TRBV12-4 and TRBJ2-2, with 8 bases aligning to TRBD1. The CDR3 is 15 amino acids. V was clipped by 5 bases and J by 5 bases; unmatched bases: 7. The CDR3 sequence is CASSEDRGRTGELFF. CDR3 nucleotide sequence: TGTGCCAGCAGTGAAGACAGGGGTAGAACCGGGGAGCTGTTTTTT.

This chain uses TRBV6-6 with TRBJ2-3, with D possibly matching TRBD2 (5 bases). CDR1 and CDR2 (germline): MNHNY, SVGAGI (reference sequence). Trimming shortened V by 6 bases and J by 1 base, and 20 bases separated the two germline ends. This CDR3 comprises 17 residues. CDR3 bases: TGTGCCAGCAGCCGACGTTTGGAGCGGCCCCGCACAGATACGCAGTATTTT. It specifies CASSRRLERPRTDTQYF.

This clonotype occurred a few times. The genes are TRBV7-9 and TRBJ2-7, with no clear D. This CDR3 is 14 amino acids long. The ends were cut back, 1 base at V and 2 bases at J, with 9 bases in the middle. Germline lookup yields CDR1 SEHNR and CDR2 FQNEAQ (reference sequence). The CDR3 sequence: CASSLDARTYEQYF. The DNA of the CDR3 is TGTGCCAGCAGCTTAGATGCACGAACCTACGAGCAGTACTTC.

Many counts were recorded for this clonotype. The chain combines TRBV21-1 with TRBJ2-1. TRBV21-1 is classified as a pseudogene. The CDR3 runs 13 residues. In nucleotides, the CDR3 is TGTGCCAGCAGCAAAGTGACGGGGAATGAGCAGTTCTTC. Translated, it gives CASSKVTGNEQFF.

The chain recombines TRBV18 with TRBJ1-5, with D perhaps TRBD1 (5 bases). CDR3 length equals 15 residues. Trimming took 3 bases from V and 1 from J, leaving 10 bases between them. Germline loops: CDR1 KGHSH, CDR2 LQKENI. This CDR3 is CASSPAGNSNQPQHF. The CDR3 region has the DNA TGTGCCAGCTCACCGGCAGGGAACAGCAATCAGCCCCAGCATTTT.

The gene calls are TRBV9 and TRBJ2-7; 10 nucleotides line up with TRBD2. Germline-derived CDR1 and CDR2 are SGDLS and YYNGEE. The CDR3 is 15 residues long. Germline trimming cut 3 bases from V and 0 bases from J; bases unmatched to any gene: 3. CDR3 nucleotides: TGTGCCAGCAGCGAATCTAGCGGGAGCTCCTACGAGCAGTACTTC. Translation: CASSESSGSSYEQYF.

V usage is TRBV5-1 and J usage is TRBJ2-1, with TRBD2 matching 9 bases. The V segment lost 3 bases and the J segment 14 bases; nucleotides outside the gene matches: 9. Germline CDR1 and CDR2: SGHRS and YFSETQ. This CDR3 is built from 13 residues. The CDR3, as DNA: TGCGCCAGCAGCTGGCGGGCTAGCGGGATGAAGTTCTTC. Protein sequence: CASSWRASGMKFF.

The chain couples TRBV4-1 to TRBJ2-3, with D tentatively TRBD1 (5 bases). Germline V gene lookup returns CDR1 MGHRA and CDR2 YSYEKL. The CDR3 loop spans 15 amino acids. The V end was cut by 0 bases, the J end by 3 bases, with 10 bases between. CDR3 sequence: CASSQDFRVTDTQYF. CDR3 bases: TGCGCCAGCAGCCAAGATTTCAGGGTTACAGATACGCAGTATTTT.

The gene calls are TRBV20-1 and TRBJ2-3; the D gene is possibly TRBD2 (6 bases). CDR3 size: 16 residues. V was shortened by 6 bases and J by 0 bases, with 19 bases between the two germline ends. Germline values: CDR1 DFQATT, CDR2 SNEGSKA (reference sequence). Written as DNA, the CDR3 is TGCAGTGCCCCCAGCCCGAGGGACTTTAGCACAGATACGCAGTATTTT. As protein: CSAPSPRDFSTDTQYF.

The chain's CDR3 is CAITRLLAGGRYEQYF. The CDR3 DNA is TGTGCCATCACCCGTCTTTTAGCGGGAGGCCGATACGAGCAGTACTTC. This rearrangement joins TRBV10-3 to TRBJ2-7, with 10 bases identical to TRBD2. The CDR3 has 16 residues. V was pared by 7 bases and J by 4 bases, with 13 bases of the junction left unmatched. Germline V gene data show CDR1 as ENHRY and CDR2 as SYGVKD.